This T cell receptor beta chain stems from a study of CD8+ T cells in alopecia areata. Stated treatment: oral pan-JAK inhibitor, 5-10 mg twice daily. Sequencing relied on a cDNA template that was reverse transcribed from extracted RNA. Measured with immunoSEQ multiplex PCR; TCRdb has only the in-frame clones, and not every one. The profile covers 170,000 or so clones, with roughly 50% appearing a single time and 10% to 15% taken by the ten largest. Study-level points and caveats: Tofacitinib significantly brought down scalp clonality and expanded CD8+ clones among top 100.

Note on this clone: Its target is unknown.

The sequence came from a human donor with alopecia areata. Here the sequenced sample was CD8+ T cells sorted from blood, taken at week 24, from a patient treated with tofacitinib.

Here the CDR3 reads CASSPVNRDEEQYF. The CDR3 nucleotides read TGTGCCAGCAGCCCCGTTAATAGGGATGAAGAGCAGTACTTC. The chain has TRBV7-6 and TRBJ2-7; D unclear. Germline V lookup: CDR1 SGHVS, CDR2 FNYEAQ. Trimming removed 5 bases from V and 7 bases from J, with 18 bases in between. The CDR3 is 14 residues long.